The T cell receptor (beta chain) described here comes from a study of a mutant IDH1 vaccine in newly diagnosed glioma. Study-level background: Treated individuals were about 60% male and roughly 40% female, averaging approximately 40 years of age. Patients arrived already treated with radiotherapy, temozolomide, or both, most having had both.

Germline V gene data show CDR1 as SEHNR and CDR2 as FQNEAQ (reference sequence). This CDR3 spans 19 amino acids. V trimming: 5 bases; J trimming: 2 bases; junction bases outside the gene matches: 12. The time point was: week 35, safety follow-up. Every vaccine dose comprised 300 ug of mutant IDH1 20-mer peptide plus topical imiquimod. The table came from immunoSEQ multiplex PCR; TCRdb's copy has only in-frame clones and leaves some out. The profile shows about 50,000 clones, 85% to 95% of them singletons. About this clone: Its antigen is still unknown.

The sequence derives from a man aged 50-60 years with glioma. Sequences were derived from PBMCs, sampled from a glioma patient whose treatment included an IDH1 peptide vaccine. V and J are TRBV7-9 and TRBJ2-6; TRBD1 matches 10 bases. DNA of the CDR3: TGTGCCAGCAGCCATAGGCGACAGGGGGCTTCCCCTGGGGCCAACGTCCTGACTTTC. It codes for CASSHRRQGASPGANVLTF.